Listed below are T cell receptor beta chains from one sample, sequenced in a study of blood T cell repertoires in COVID-19. Method: immunoSEQ multiplex PCR; TCRdb's copy keeps in-frame clones and lacks some. The sample holds about 210,000 clones; about 85% are singletons and the top ten take about 1.8%. The specimen was peripheral blood. These receptor sequences come from a man in his 70s with acute or convalescent COVID-19. Each CDR3 is given with its conserved first and last residue. D genes are given only for firm matches. For some rows the clone size is stated as once, few or many, or as a class when expanded; others skip it.

CDR3,DNA,size,V,J,length,D
CASKGAIGNTQYF,TGTGCCTCCAAGGGGGCCATCGGGAATACGCAGTATTTT,few,TRBV7-9,TRBJ2-3,13,TRBD1
CASSREGGNSPLHF,TGTGCCAGCAGTCGGGAGGGGGGTAATTCACCCCTCCACTTT,few,TRBV3-1/TRBV3-2,TRBJ1-6,14,.
CASSIRTGASTDTQYF,TGTGCCAGCAGTATTAGGACAGGGGCGAGCACAGATACGCAGTATTTT,once,TRBV7-2,TRBJ2-3,16,TRBD1
CASSYPDRGSYNEQFF,TGTGCCAGCAGTTACCCAGACAGGGGCTCCTACAATGAGCAGTTCTTC,.,TRBV6-5,TRBJ2-1,16,TRBD1
CASTLVGGDEQFF,TGTGCCAGCACCCTAGTTGGGGGGGATGAGCAGTTCTTC,.,TRBV5-4,TRBJ2-1,13,TRBD2
CASSQVTGAGVGELFF,TGTGCCAGCAGCCAAGTGACAGGGGCCGGGGTCGGGGAGCTGTTTTTT,.,TRBV3-1/TRBV3-2,TRBJ2-2,16,TRBD1
CASSFQAGPDTQYF,TGTGCCAGCAGTTTCCAAGCAGGCCCAGATACGCAGTATTTT,.,TRBV6-5,TRBJ2-3,14,.
CASKLGEGTEAFF,TGCGCCAGCAAATTAGGGGAAGGGACTGAAGCTTTCTTT,.,TRBV5-1,TRBJ1-1,13,.
CASSLKAGVGYGYTF,TGTGCCAGCAGCTTAAAGGCAGGGGTAGGCTATGGCTACACCTTC,.,TRBV7-3,TRBJ1-2,15,.
CASSPNGPGSYTEAFF,TGTGCCAGCTCACCCAACGGACCCGGGAGCTACACTGAAGCTTTCTTT,.,TRBV18,TRBJ1-1,16,.
CASSRYKATNEKLFF,TGTGCCAGCAGTAGATACAAAGCAACTAATGAAAAACTGTTTTTT,.,TRBV6-5,TRBJ1-4,15,.
CASSLRGGTVGTYEQYF,TGCGCCAGCAGCTTGCGGGGAGGGACGGTTGGTACCTACGAGCAGTACTTC,few,TRBV5-1,TRBJ2-7,17,TRBD2
CASSVGGEGYEQYF,TGTGCCAGCAGCGTAGGTGGAGAAGGCTACGAGCAGTACTTC,.,TRBV9,TRBJ2-7,14,.
CASSFTSGRASYEQYF,TGTGCCAGCAGCTTTACTAGCGGGCGTGCCTCCTACGAGCAGTACTTC,.,TRBV7-2,TRBJ2-7,16,TRBD2
CASSLGQGANEQFF,TGTGCCAGCAGCTTAGGACAGGGAGCGAATGAGCAGTTCTTC,.,TRBV7-9,TRBJ2-1,14,TRBD1
CASSPRFRQGPTGNTIYF,TGTGCCAGCAGTCCGCGATTTCGACAGGGGCCTACTGGAAACACCATATATTTT,.,TRBV6-6,TRBJ1-3,18,TRBD1
CASSLYLTSGSLSGEQFF,TGTGCCAGCAGCTTATACCTAACGAGCGGGAGTTTATCTGGTGAGCAGTTCTTC,.,TRBV7-2,TRBJ2-1,18,TRBD2
CASSFQADALNTGELFF,TGTGCCAGCAGCTTCCAAGCGGATGCATTGAACACCGGGGAGCTGTTTTTT,.,TRBV7-3,TRBJ2-2,17,.
CASSPNSGGEYNEQFF,TGTGCCAGCTCACCTAACTCAGGGGGCGAGTACAATGAGCAGTTCTTC,.,TRBV18,TRBJ2-1,16,TRBD1
CAIGTGGFSGANVLTF,TGTGCCATCGGGACAGGGGGCTTCTCCGGGGCCAACGTCCTGACTTTC,.,TRBV10-3,TRBJ2-6,16,TRBD1
CASSISSASTDTQYF,TGTGCCAGCAGCATATCTAGCGCTAGCACAGATACGCAGTATTTT,.,TRBV7-9,TRBJ2-3,15,.
CASSANSGRADTQYF,TGTGCCAGCAGCGCAAATAGCGGGAGGGCAGATACGCAGTATTTT,.,TRBV7-9,TRBJ2-3,15,TRBD2
CATSDSQGTEAFF,TGTGCCACCAGTGATTCACAGGGGACTGAAGCTTTCTTT,.,TRBV24-1,TRBJ1-1,13,TRBD1
CASSPTPGNTGELFF,TGTGCCAGCAGTCCCACCCCCGGGAACACCGGGGAGCTGTTTTTT,.,TRBV6-2/TRBV6-3,TRBJ2-2,15,.
CASSPGTGGNQPQHF,TGTGCCAGCTCACCAGGGACAGGGGGAAATCAGCCCCAGCATTTT,once,TRBV18,TRBJ1-5,15,TRBD1
CATMGTSGFYNEQFF,TGTGCCACCATGGGGACTAGCGGTTTTTACAATGAGCAGTTCTTC,.,TRBV6-6,TRBJ2-1,15,TRBD2
CASSLRQTSMRNTEAFF,TGTGCCAGCAGTTTGAGGCAGACTTCCATGCGGAACACTGAAGCTTTCTTT,.,TRBV27,TRBJ1-1,17,.
CASSFSVNTEAFF,TGTGCCAGCAGCTTCTCAGTGAACACTGAAGCTTTCTTT,once,TRBV7-2,TRBJ1-1,13,.
CASSWDREKAFF,TGTGCCAGCAGCTGGGACAGGGAGAAAGCTTTCTTT,.,TRBV7-2,TRBJ1-1,12,TRBD1
CASSLSDGPGEKLFF,TGTGCCAGCAGCTTATCGGACGGCCCGGGGGAAAAACTGTTTTTT,.,TRBV11-2,TRBJ1-4,15,.
CASSFGDYNSPLHF,TGTGCCAGCAGTTTCGGGGACTATAATTCACCCCTCCACTTT,.,TRBV27,TRBJ1-6,14,.
CASSLSSTVEAFF,TGTGCCAGCAGTTTATCCTCGACTGTGGAAGCTTTCTTT,.,TRBV12-3/TRBV12-4,TRBJ1-1,13,.
CASSLRQGPPNPLHF,TGTGCCAGCAGTTTGAGACAGGGCCCCCCTAATCCCCTCCACTTT,.,TRBV27,TRBJ1-6,15,TRBD1
CASSPTDRTALFEQYF,TGCGCCAGCAGCCCGACGGACAGGACTGCACTCTTCGAGCAGTACTTC,.,TRBV5-1,TRBJ2-7,16,TRBD1
CASSGLAGAYNEQFF,TGTGCCAGCAGCGGACTAGCGGGTGCCTACAATGAGCAGTTCTTC,.,TRBV11-2,TRBJ2-1,15,TRBD2
CASSPPPYVGKDTEAFF,TGTGCCAGCAGCCCCCCCCCATATGTCGGGAAGGACACTGAAGCTTTCTTT,.,TRBV14,TRBJ1-1,17,.
CASSLLLNSPLHF,TGTGCCAGCAGTCTTCTACTAAATTCACCCCTCCACTTT,.,TRBV6-2/TRBV6-3,TRBJ1-6,13,.
CASSFSSGRGGDTQYF,TGTGCCAGCAGCTTCAGTAGCGGGAGGGGAGGAGATACGCAGTATTTT,.,TRBV5-5,TRBJ2-3,16,TRBD2
CATSRAGGPNEKLFF,TGTGCCACCAGCAGAGCTGGAGGCCCTAATGAAAAACTGTTTTTT,once,TRBV15,TRBJ1-4,15,.
CASGQGFSNTGELFF,TGCGCCAGCGGACAGGGGTTCTCGAACACCGGGGAGCTGTTTTTT,.,TRBV5-1,TRBJ2-2,15,TRBD1
CASSYSTISNQPQHF,TGTGCCAGCAGTTACTCGACAATTAGCAATCAGCCCCAGCATTTT,.,TRBV6-2/TRBV6-3,TRBJ1-5,15,.
CASSSGLSYEQYF,TGTGCCAGCAGCTCGGGGTTGTCCTACGAGCAGTACTTC,.,TRBV7-2,TRBJ2-7,13,.
CASTGTNTGELFF,TGTGCCAGCACCGGGACTAACACCGGGGAGCTGTTTTTT,.,TRBV2,TRBJ2-2,13,.
CSASPNEQFF,TGCAGTGCTAGTCCGAATGAGCAGTTCTTC,.,TRBV20-1,TRBJ2-1,10,.
CASGLRGADTQYF,TGTGCTAGTGGTTTGCGGGGAGCAGATACGCAGTATTTT,.,TRBV12-5,TRBJ2-3,13,.
CASSPLAGGVAGELFF,TGTGCCAGCAGCCCCTTAGCGGGAGGTGTCGCCGGGGAGCTGTTTTTT,.,TRBV9,TRBJ2-2,16,TRBD2
CASSAQDKEAFF,TGTGCCAGCTCAGCTCAGGACAAGGAAGCTTTCTTT,.,TRBV18,TRBJ1-1,12,.
CASSGTAYEQYF,TGTGCCAGCTCCGGGACTGCCTACGAGCAGTACTTC,.,TRBV7-9,TRBJ2-7,12,.
CASSYNTQGNQPQHF,TGTGCCAGCAGTTACAACACGCAGGGCAATCAGCCCCAGCATTTT,.,TRBV6-6,TRBJ1-5,15,.
CASSFGGGNGYNEQFF,TGTGCCAGCAGTTTTGGGGGAGGGAACGGCTACAATGAGCAGTTCTTC,.,TRBV6-2/TRBV6-3,TRBJ2-1,16,TRBD2
CASSLSLIQGAGNTIYF,TGTGCCAGCAGCTTGTCCCTAATACAGGGCGCTGGAAACACCATATATTTT,.,TRBV5-6,TRBJ1-3,17,.
CASSETGTGIFNEQFF,TGTGCCAGCAGCGAAACCGGGACAGGGATTTTCAATGAGCAGTTCTTC,few,TRBV25-1,TRBJ2-1,16,TRBD1
CASSLGGGQSNQPQHF,TGCGCCAGCAGCCTAGGGGGTGGACAGAGCAATCAGCCCCAGCATTTT,.,TRBV4-1,TRBJ1-5,16,.